This T cell receptor (beta chain) was recovered during a study of human T cells and chemical hapten exposure. Time point in this sample: patch test 3, about 24 weeks after DPC sensitization. Treatment given: therapeutic diphenylcyclopropenone sensitization with weekly scalp DPC. Findings of the study overall: Sensitizing with DPC caused no change in TCRs above 1 in 1000 frequency.

The germline gives CDR1 ENHRY, CDR2 SYGVKD. Trimming took 11 bases from V and 5 from J; bases not matched to a gene: 11. The CDR3 covers 13 residues. Comments on this clonotype: Its antigen is currently unknown.

TCRdb re-analysed the RACE reads in MiXCR, keeping a single row per CDR3 protein. The table records roughly 60,000 distinct CDR3 sequences, around 12% of them present only once. The V gene is TRBV10-3, the J gene TRBJ2-7; TRBD1 matches at 8 bases. The TCR was taken from a man younger than 45 with alopecia areata. Some clones in this sample may be carry-over from other donors' samples. The sequencing used whole blood, collected in connection with sensitization to the hapten diphenylcyclopropenone (DPC). CDR3 protein: CAVAGTGADEQYF. The CDR3 DNA is TGTGCCGTCGCCGGGACAGGCGCGGACGAGCAGTACTTC.